This TCR beta chain is drawn from a study of cytomegalovirus exposure and HLA in healthy donors. The PCR was carried out with 60 Vbeta primers and 13 Jbeta primers. Clones were sequenced by immunoSEQ multiplex PCR, and TCRdb holds only the in-frame ones, with some missing. The sample records around 260,000 clones, roughly 80% being singletons. Germline V gives CDR1 SEHNR, CDR2 FQNEAQ (reference sequence). V gave up 5 bases and J gave up 4 bases, with 18 bases separating them. CDR3 length: 15 amino acids. A note on this clone: Its specificity is not known.

Study results and limitations: In a later analysis, several top co-occurrence clusters appeared linked to parvovirus B19, influenza, CMV and Epstein-Barr virus.

V usage is TRBV7-9 and J usage is TRBJ2-7; possibly TRBD1 for D (5 bases). This TCR came from a girl aged 2 to 10 in good health and CMV-seronegative. The sequenced sample consisted of PBMCs. CDR3 protein: CASSPYRYTDYEQYF. CDR3 coding DNA: TGTGCCAGCAGCCCATACAGGTACACGGATTACGAGCAGTACTTC. Looking up the rest from reference TRBV7-9 and TRBJ2-7 gives the full variable domain: DTGVSQNPRHKITKRGQNVTFRCDPISEHNRLYWYRQTLGQGPEFLTYFQNEAQLEKSRLLSDRFSAERPKGSFSTLEIQRTEQGDSAMYLCASSPYRYTDYEQYFGPGTRLTVT.